These 5 T cell receptor beta chains originate from one sample sequenced in a study of shared clonotypes between healthy human individuals. Here immunoSEQ multiplex PCR was the method, and the copy in TCRdb shows in-frame clones only, minus some. The table records a few million clones, 80% to 95% of them present only once. The sample comprised naive CD4+ T cells from PBMCs. Subset reported: CD45RA+ positively selected. These receptor sequences come from a man aged 18 to 29 in good health. Some clones in this sample may be carry-over from other donors' samples.

Regarding this clone: This CDR3 is also generated by other DNA sequences in the sample. The CDR3 reads CASSYGPGLSYEQYF. The CDR3 region has the DNA TGTGCCAGCAGTTACGGGCCCGGACTCTCCTACGAGCAGTACTTC. The rearrangement uses TRBV6-5 and TRBJ2-7; D might be TRBD2 (5 bases). CDR1 and CDR2 (germline): MNHEY, SVGAGI. V dropped 2 bases and J dropped 0 bases, with 11 bases sitting between them. The CDR3 contains 15 residues.

To note about this clone: Other DNA sequences from this sample encode an identical CDR3 as well. The gene calls are TRBV15 and TRBJ2-7, with TRBD1 matching 8 bases. Looked up from germline, CDR1 is LNHNV and CDR2 is YYDKDF (reference sequence). The CDR3 runs 16 residues. The V segment lost 0 bases and the J segment 3 bases; nucleotides outside the gene matches: 7. The CDR3 sequence: CATSRDPGQGRYEQYF. CDR3 DNA sequence: TGTGCCACCAGCAGAGATCCCGGACAGGGCCGCTACGAGCAGTACTTC.

This clone was picked up one time. This chain connects TRBV7-9 to TRBJ2-2, with 10 bases fitting TRBD1. The CDR3 covers 19 residues. The germline V gene has CDR1 SEHNR and CDR2 FQNEAQ (reference sequence). J gave up 2 bases and V 7 bases, and 16 bases lay outside the gene matches. The CDR3 reads CASTRLGGQGFRNTGELFF. CDR3 sequence (DNA): TGTGCCAGCACCCGTCTGGGGGGACAGGGGTTTAGAAACACCGGGGAGCTGTTTTTT. Using reference TRBV7-9 and TRBJ2-2 for the parts outside the CDR3, the full variable domain is DTGVSQNPRHKITKRGQNVTFRCDPISEHNRLYWYRQTLGQGPEFLTYFQNEAQLEKSRLLSDRFSAERPKGSFSTLEIQRTEQGDSAMYLCASTRLGGQGFRNTGELFFGEGSRLTVL.

This clone was seen a handful of times. The chain has TRBV6-5 and TRBJ1-1, with no clear D. This CDR3 has 15 amino acids. V was trimmed by 2 bases and J by 1 base, leaving 11 bases between them. CDR1 is MNHEY and CDR2 is SVGAGI in the germline V gene. CDR3 nucleotide sequence: TGTGCCAGCAGTTACAAGAGAGGGAAGAACACTGAAGCTTTCTTT. Translating it yields CASSYKRGKNTEAFF.

V usage is TRBV4-3 and J usage is TRBJ1-2; possible D gene TRBD1, 6 bases. This CDR3 comprises 15 residues. V lost 3 bases and J 6 bases, leaving 17 bases between the germline ends. CDR1 is LGHNA and CDR2 is YSLEER in the germline V gene. CDR3 nucleotide sequence: TGCGCCAGCAGCCACCGAATAGGGGGGATCGATGGCTACACCTTC. It is translated as CASSHRIGGIDGYTF.